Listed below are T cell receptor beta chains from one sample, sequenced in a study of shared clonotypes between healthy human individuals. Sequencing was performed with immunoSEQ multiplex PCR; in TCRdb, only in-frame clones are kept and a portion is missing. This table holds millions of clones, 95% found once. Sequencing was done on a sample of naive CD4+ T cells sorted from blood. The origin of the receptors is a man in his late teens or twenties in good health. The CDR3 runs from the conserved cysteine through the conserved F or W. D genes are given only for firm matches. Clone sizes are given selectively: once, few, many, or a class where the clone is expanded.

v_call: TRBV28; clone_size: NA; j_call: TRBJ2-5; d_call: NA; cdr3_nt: TGTGCCAGCAAGGGTCAAGAGACCCAGTACTTC; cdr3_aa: CASKGQETQYF
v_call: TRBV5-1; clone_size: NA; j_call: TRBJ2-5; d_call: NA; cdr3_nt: TGCGCCAGCAGCTTGGCCAGGACTGCGGAGGAGACCCAGTACTTC; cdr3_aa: CASSLARTAEETQYF
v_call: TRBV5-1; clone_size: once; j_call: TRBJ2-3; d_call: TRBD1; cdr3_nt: TGCGCCAGCAGCTTGGACGGGGACAGGGTACAAGATACGCAGTATTTT; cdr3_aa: CASSLDGDRVQDTQYF
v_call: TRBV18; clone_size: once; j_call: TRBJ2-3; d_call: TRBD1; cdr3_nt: TGTGCCAGCTCACCATTAGGGACAGGGCGCACAGATACGCAGTATTTT; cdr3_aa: CASSPLGTGRTDTQYF
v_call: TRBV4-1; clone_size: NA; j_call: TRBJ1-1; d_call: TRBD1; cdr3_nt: TGCGCCAGCAGCCAAGGGGACAGGGTGAACACTGAAGCTTTCTTT; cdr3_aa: CASSQGDRVNTEAFF
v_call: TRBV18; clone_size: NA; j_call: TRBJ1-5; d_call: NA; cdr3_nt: TGTGCCAGCTCACGAGGGCCGATCCCCAAGTGGGGCAATCAGCCCCAGCATTTT; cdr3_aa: CASSRGPIPKWGNQPQHF
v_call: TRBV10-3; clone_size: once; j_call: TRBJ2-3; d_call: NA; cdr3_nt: TGTGCCATCAGTGAAGCTAGCGCTGATACGCAGTATTTT; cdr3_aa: CAISEASADTQYF
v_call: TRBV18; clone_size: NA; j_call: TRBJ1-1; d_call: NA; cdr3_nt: TGTGCCAGCTCACCACCGACAGGCGGTAGCACTGAAGCTTTCTTT; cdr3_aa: CASSPPTGGSTEAFF
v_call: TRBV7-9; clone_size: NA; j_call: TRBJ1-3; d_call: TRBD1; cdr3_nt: TGTGCCAGCAAGGACAGGGCTGGAAACACCATATATTTT; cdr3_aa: CASKDRAGNTIYF
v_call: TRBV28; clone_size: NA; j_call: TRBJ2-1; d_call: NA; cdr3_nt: TGTGCCAGCAGTTCCCGGGGCCCAGCGGGTAGTGGTGAGCAGTTCTTC; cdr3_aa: CASSSRGPAGSGEQFF
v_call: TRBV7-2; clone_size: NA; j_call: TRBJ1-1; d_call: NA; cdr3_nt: TGTGCCAGCAGCTTAGGGGAGGTAGCTTTCTTT; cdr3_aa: CASSLGEVAFF
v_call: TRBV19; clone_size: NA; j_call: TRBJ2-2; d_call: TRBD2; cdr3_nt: TGTGCCAGTAGTGCATTTAGCGGGAGGGCCGCCGGGGAGCTGTTTTTT; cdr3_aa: CASSAFSGRAAGELFF
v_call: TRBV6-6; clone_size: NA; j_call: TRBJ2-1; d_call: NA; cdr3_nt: TGTGCCAGCACCTCACCCCGGGACGGATACAATGAGCAGTTCTTC; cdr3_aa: CASTSPRDGYNEQFF
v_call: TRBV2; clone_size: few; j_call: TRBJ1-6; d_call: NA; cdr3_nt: TGTGCCAGCCGCCGGGACGGAAATAATTCACCCCTCCACTTT; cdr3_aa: CASRRDGNNSPLHF
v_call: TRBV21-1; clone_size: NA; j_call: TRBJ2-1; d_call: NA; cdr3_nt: TGTGCCAGCAGCAAAAATAACCTCGGACGGTCCTACAATGAGCAGTTCTTC; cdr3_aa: CASSKNNLGRSYNEQFF
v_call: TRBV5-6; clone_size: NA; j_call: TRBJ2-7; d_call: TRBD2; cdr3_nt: TGTGCCAGCAGCCCCGGGACGGGGGGACGCTACGAGCAGTACTTC; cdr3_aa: CASSPGTGGRYEQYF
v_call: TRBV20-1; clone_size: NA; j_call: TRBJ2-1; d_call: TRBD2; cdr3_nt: TGCAGTGCTTTTAGCGGGCAGCGGCAGTTCTTC; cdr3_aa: CSAFSGQRQFF
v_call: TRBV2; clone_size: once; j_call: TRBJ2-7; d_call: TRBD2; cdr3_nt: TGTGCCAGCAGTGAAGGGGGAGGGAGGTACGAGCAGTACTTC; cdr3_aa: CASSEGGGRYEQYF
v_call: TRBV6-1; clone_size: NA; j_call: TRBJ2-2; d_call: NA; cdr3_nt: TGTGCCAGCAGTCTGCCTAGCCCCACCGGGGAGCTGTTTTTT; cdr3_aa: CASSLPSPTGELFF
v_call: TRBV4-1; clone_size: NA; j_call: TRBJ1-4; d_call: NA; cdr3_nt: TGCGCCAGCAGCCAAGGACAGAATGAAAAACTGTTTTTT; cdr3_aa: CASSQGQNEKLFF
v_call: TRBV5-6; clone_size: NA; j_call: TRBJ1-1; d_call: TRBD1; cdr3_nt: TGTGCCAGCAGCCCGGACAGGGGGGCGTACACTGAAGCTTTCTTT; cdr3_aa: CASSPDRGAYTEAFF
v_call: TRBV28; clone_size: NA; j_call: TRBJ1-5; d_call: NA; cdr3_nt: TGTGCCAGCAGTTTATTAGGACAGAGCAATCAGCCCCAGCATTTT; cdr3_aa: CASSLLGQSNQPQHF
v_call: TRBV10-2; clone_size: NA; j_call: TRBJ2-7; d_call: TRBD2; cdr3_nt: TGCGCCAGCAGACTAGCGGGAGAGGTGGAGCAGTACTTC; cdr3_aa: CASRLAGEVEQYF
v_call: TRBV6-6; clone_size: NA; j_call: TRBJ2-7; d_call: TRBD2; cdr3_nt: TGTGCCAGCAGTTACCTAGCGGGAATTACCTACGAGCAGTACTTC; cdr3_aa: CASSYLAGITYEQYF
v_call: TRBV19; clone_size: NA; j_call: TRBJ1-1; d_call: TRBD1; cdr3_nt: TGTGCCAGTATTGGGGACAGGCGAGGGAAAGCTTTCTTT; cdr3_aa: CASIGDRRGKAFF
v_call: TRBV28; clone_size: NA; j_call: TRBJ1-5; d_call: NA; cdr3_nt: TGTGCCAGCAGCTCCGACCAGGGGAGCCCCCTCAATCAGCCCCAGCATTTT; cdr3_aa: CASSSDQGSPLNQPQHF
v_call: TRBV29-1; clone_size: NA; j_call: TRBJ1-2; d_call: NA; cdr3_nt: TGCAGCGTTGAAACCCCGAACGGGGGACGGTATGGCTACACCTTC; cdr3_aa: CSVETPNGGRYGYTF
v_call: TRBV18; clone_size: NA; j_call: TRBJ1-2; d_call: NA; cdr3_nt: TGTGCCAGCTCACAAGGGCAGGATATTCTAGAAACCTTC; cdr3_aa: CASSQGQDILETF
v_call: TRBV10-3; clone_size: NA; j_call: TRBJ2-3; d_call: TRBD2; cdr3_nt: TGTGCCATCAGCCTTAGCGGGGGGGTTGGAGATACGCAGTATTTT; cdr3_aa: CAISLSGGVGDTQYF
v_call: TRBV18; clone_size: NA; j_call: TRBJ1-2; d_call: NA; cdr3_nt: TGTGCCAGCTCATCAGGGACGATCATCGGCTACACCTTC; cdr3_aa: CASSSGTIIGYTF
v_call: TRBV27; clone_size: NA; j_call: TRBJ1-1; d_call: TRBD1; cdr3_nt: TGTGCCAGCAGTACCACCGACAGGGTGACTGAAGCTTTCTTT; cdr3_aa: CASSTTDRVTEAFF
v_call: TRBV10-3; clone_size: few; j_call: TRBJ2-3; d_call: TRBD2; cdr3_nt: TGTGCCATCAGTGGGCTTAGCGGGGGGGCCGCAGATACGCAGTATTTT; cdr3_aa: CAISGLSGGAADTQYF
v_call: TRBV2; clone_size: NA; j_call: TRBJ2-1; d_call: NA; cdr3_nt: TGTGCCAGCAGTGAAGCACGGGGCCGGTACAATGAGCAGTTCTTC; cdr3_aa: CASSEARGRYNEQFF
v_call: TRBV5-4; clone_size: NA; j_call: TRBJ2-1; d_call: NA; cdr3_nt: TGTGCCAGCAGCCCCGTTCTGGACAGCAATGAGCAGTTCTTC; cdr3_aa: CASSPVLDSNEQFF
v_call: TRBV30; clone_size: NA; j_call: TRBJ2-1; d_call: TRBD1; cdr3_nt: TGTGCCTGGAGTATGACAGGGGGGTCCTACAATGAGCAGTTCTTC; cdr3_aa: CAWSMTGGSYNEQFF
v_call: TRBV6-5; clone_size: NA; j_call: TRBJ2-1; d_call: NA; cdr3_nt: TGTGCCAGCAGTTACGGGGATAATGAGCAGTTCTTC; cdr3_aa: CASSYGDNEQFF
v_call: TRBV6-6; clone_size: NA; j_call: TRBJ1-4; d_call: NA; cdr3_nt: TGTGCCAGCAGTTTGAGGGGTACTAATGAAAAACTGTTTTTT; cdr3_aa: CASSLRGTNEKLFF
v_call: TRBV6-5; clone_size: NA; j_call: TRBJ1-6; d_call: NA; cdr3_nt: TGTGCCAGCAGTTATCTCCCTCGGACGGACAATTCACCCCTCCACTTT; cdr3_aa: CASSYLPRTDNSPLHF
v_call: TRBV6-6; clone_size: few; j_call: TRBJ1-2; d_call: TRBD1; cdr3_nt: TGTGCCAGCAGCTTGGACAGGGTCCCAAACTATGGCTACACCTTC; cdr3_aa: CASSLDRVPNYGYTF
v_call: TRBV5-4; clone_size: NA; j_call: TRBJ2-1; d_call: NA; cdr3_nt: TGTGCCAGCAGCTTGATAGGGGGGTCTGAGCAGTTCTTC; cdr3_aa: CASSLIGGSEQFF
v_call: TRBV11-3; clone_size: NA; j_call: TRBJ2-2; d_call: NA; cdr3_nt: TGTGCCAGCAGCCCCGGGACCAAGGCCGGGGAGCTGTTTTTT; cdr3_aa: CASSPGTKAGELFF
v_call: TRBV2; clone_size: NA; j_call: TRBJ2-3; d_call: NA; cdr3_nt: TGTGCCAGCAGTTACGCAGATACGCAGTATTTT; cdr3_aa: CASSYADTQYF
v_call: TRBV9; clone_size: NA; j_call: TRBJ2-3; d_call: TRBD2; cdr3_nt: TGTGCCAGCAGCCCCCGAGGTGGACTAGCGGACACAGATACGCAGTATTTT; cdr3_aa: CASSPRGGLADTDTQYF
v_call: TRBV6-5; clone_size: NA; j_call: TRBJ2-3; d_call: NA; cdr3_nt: TGTGCCAGTAGAAGGACGAACACAGATACGCAGTATTTT; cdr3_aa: CASRRTNTDTQYF